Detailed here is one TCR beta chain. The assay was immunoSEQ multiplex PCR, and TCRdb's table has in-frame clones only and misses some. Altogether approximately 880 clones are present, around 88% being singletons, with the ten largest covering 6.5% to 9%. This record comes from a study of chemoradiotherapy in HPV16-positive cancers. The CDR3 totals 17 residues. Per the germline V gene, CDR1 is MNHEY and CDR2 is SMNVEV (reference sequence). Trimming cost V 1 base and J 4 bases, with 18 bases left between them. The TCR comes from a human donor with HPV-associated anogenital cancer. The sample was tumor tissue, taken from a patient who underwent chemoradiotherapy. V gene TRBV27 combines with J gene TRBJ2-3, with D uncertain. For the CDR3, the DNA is TGTGCCAGCAGTTTATGGGCAAGACGTGTGGTCGCAGATACGCAGTATTTT. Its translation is CASSLWARRVVADTQYF.